These T cell receptor beta chains were read from a single sample in a study of T cell responses to AZD1222 COVID-19 vaccine. Profiled with immunoSEQ multiplex PCR; TCRdb holds only in-frame clones, not every one. This table holds approximately 170,000 clones, under 95% found once. Sequencing used peripheral blood, obtained on day 0 of AZD1222 vaccination. These receptors originate from an adult in good health. The CDR3 runs from the conserved cysteine through the conserved F or W. D genes are given only for firm matches. Only part of the rows carry a size: once, few, many, or a class if the clone is expanded.

V	length	size	J	D	DNA	CDR3
TRBV5-1	15	NA	TRBJ1-2	NA	TGCGCCAGCAGCTTGGCCGCGGAGGGCCTGGGCGGCTACACCTTC	CASSLAAEGLGGYTF
TRBV28	15	NA	TRBJ1-3	NA	TGTGCCAGCAGTCCCCAGGGTTACTCTGGAAACACCATATATTTT	CASSPQGYSGNTIYF
TRBV3-1/TRBV3-2	14	NA	TRBJ2-7	NA	TGTGCCAGCAGCCCGCTTGGTGGTAGTTACGAGCAGTACTTC	CASSPLGGSYEQYF
TRBV29-1	14	NA	TRBJ2-1	TRBD2	TGCAGCGTCCAGGGGACTAGCGGATACAATGAGCAGTTCTTC	CSVQGTSGYNEQFF
TRBV6-6	14	NA	TRBJ2-7	NA	TGTGCCAGCAGTTACTCGCTCTGGATATACGAGCAGTACTTC	CASSYSLWIYEQYF
TRBV28	19	once	TRBJ1-1	TRBD1	TGTGCCAGCAGTTTAGTGACTGCTATTCCCCAGGGGGCAGACACTGAAGCTTTCTTT	CASSLVTAIPQGADTEAFF
TRBV5-5	14	NA	TRBJ1-1	NA	TGTGCCAGCAGCTTGCGCGTTAGGAACACTGAAGCTTTCTTT	CASSLRVRNTEAFF
TRBV2	14	once	TRBJ1-3	TRBD1	TGTGCCAGCAGTCCGGGACAGGGAAGGGGCACCATATATTTT	CASSPGQGRGTIYF
TRBV30	15	NA	TRBJ2-7	TRBD1	TGTGCCTGGAGTGTAAAAGGACAGGGGACCTACGAGCAGTACTTC	CAWSVKGQGTYEQYF
TRBV11-3	15	NA	TRBJ2-2	NA	TGTGCCAGCAGCCCCGGGACAAGTGACACCGGGGAGCTGTTTTTT	CASSPGTSDTGELFF
TRBV28	15	NA	TRBJ2-2	TRBD1	TGTGCCAGCAGCCTCCGGGACAGGGCCGTCGGGGAGCTGTTTTTT	CASSLRDRAVGELFF
TRBV6-5	16	NA	TRBJ1-2	NA	TGTGCCAGCAGTTCCACCGCAGGCAGGTATTTCCATGGCTACACCTTC	CASSSTAGRYFHGYTF
TRBV13	15	NA	TRBJ1-6	TRBD1	TGTGCCAGCAGCTTACGGACAGGGCGAAATTCACCCCTCCACTTT	CASSLRTGRNSPLHF
TRBV4-1	15	NA	TRBJ1-1	NA	TGCGCCAGCAGCCAAGATACGGCAGGACGCCTTGAAGCTTTCTTT	CASSQDTAGRLEAFF
TRBV15	17	NA	TRBJ2-3	NA	TGTGCCACCAGCAGAGACCAACGACGGATCATCACAGATACGCAGTATTTT	CATSRDQRRIITDTQYF
TRBV5-1	15	NA	TRBJ2-1	TRBD1	TGCGCCAGCAGCTTGCGGGACAGGGGACCGAATGAGCAGTTCTTC	CASSLRDRGPNEQFF
TRBV7-9	15	NA	TRBJ1-1	NA	TGTGCCAGCAGCTTTCACGGGCGTGGGGGCACTGAAGCTTTCTTT	CASSFHGRGGTEAFF
TRBV28	15	NA	TRBJ2-7	TRBD1	TGTGCCAGCAGTCCGGGACAGGCTACGACCTACGAGCAGTACTTC	CASSPGQATTYEQYF
TRBV7-3	14	NA	TRBJ2-7	TRBD1	TGTGCCAGCAGCCTAGGGTCAGGGGGCCACGAGCAGTACTTC	CASSLGSGGHEQYF
TRBV28	13	NA	TRBJ1-1	NA	TGTGCCAGCAGTCGAAAGTCGGGGACTGAAGCTTTCTTT	CASSRKSGTEAFF
TRBV28	16	NA	TRBJ2-2	TRBD1	TGTGCCAGCAGCCGACGACAGGGGATGAACACCGGGGAGCTGTTTTTT	CASSRRQGMNTGELFF
TRBV29-1	14	NA	TRBJ2-5	NA	TGCAGCGTTGTCCGGGGTTCGAAGCAAGAGACCCAGTACTTC	CSVVRGSKQETQYF
TRBV28	13	NA	TRBJ1-1	TRBD1	TGTGCCAGCAGTCACGGGGACAGGGCAACGGCTTTCTTT	CASSHGDRATAFF
TRBV5-4	14	once	TRBJ1-1	NA	TGTGCCAGCAGCTTGGGGGTGGGAAGCACTGAAGCTTTCTTT	CASSLGVGSTEAFF
TRBV10-3	12	once	TRBJ2-3	NA	TGTGCCATCAAAGGGGCCACAGATACGCAGTATTTT	CAIKGATDTQYF
TRBV27	14	NA	TRBJ2-7	NA	TGTGCCAGCAGGGGGTTGGGACAACTATACGAGCAGTACTTC	CASRGLGQLYEQYF
TRBV15	14	NA	TRBJ2-7	TRBD1	TGTGCCACCAGCAGAGAACAGGGGACCTACGAGCAGTACTTC	CATSREQGTYEQYF
TRBV5-6	15	NA	TRBJ2-7	TRBD2	TGTGCCAGCAGGTTTCTAGCGGGAGATCCCTACGAGCAGTACTTC	CASRFLAGDPYEQYF
TRBV10-2	15	NA	TRBJ2-1	TRBD2	TGCGCCAGCAGTCCTGGCGGGAGAGCCTACAATGAGCAGTTCTTC	CASSPGGRAYNEQFF